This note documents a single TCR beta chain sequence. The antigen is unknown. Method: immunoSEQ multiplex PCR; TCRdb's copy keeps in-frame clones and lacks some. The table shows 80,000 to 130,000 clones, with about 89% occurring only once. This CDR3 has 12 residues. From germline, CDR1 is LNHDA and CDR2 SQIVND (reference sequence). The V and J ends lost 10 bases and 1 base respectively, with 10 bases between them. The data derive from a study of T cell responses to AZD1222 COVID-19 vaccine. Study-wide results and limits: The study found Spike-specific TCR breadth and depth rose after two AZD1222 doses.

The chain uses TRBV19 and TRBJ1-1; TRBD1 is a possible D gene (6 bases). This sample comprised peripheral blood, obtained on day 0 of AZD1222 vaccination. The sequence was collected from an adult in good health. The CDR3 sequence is CAIMTGNTEAFF. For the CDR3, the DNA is TGTGCCATCATGACAGGGAACACTGAAGCTTTCTTT.